The entry that follows covers one T cell receptor (beta chain) sequence. Its target is unknown. The data are from a study of cytomegalovirus exposure and HLA in healthy donors. Assay used: immunoSEQ multiplex PCR; TCRdb lists only in-frame clones, some missing. The sample has approximately 80,000 clones, 93% seen once. Broader study findings: According to a subsequent analysis, TCR clusters identified in the first cohort showed a tendency to co-occur across the 100 to 150 validation repertoires.

The TCR comes from a woman in her 30s in good health and CMV-seronegative. The specimen sequenced was PBMCs.

CDR3 nucleotide sequence: TGTGCCAGCAGCCTCAGTTTGGGCGGGAGCGCAGATACGCAGTATTTT. Its translation: CASSLSLGGSADTQYF. The chain has TRBV7-9 and TRBJ2-3, with TRBD2 matching over 7 bases. Losses at the gene ends were 5 bases for V and 4 bases for J; bases not matched to a gene: 12. Germline V CDR1 and CDR2: SEHNR, FQNEAQ (reference sequence). The CDR3 is 16 residues long.